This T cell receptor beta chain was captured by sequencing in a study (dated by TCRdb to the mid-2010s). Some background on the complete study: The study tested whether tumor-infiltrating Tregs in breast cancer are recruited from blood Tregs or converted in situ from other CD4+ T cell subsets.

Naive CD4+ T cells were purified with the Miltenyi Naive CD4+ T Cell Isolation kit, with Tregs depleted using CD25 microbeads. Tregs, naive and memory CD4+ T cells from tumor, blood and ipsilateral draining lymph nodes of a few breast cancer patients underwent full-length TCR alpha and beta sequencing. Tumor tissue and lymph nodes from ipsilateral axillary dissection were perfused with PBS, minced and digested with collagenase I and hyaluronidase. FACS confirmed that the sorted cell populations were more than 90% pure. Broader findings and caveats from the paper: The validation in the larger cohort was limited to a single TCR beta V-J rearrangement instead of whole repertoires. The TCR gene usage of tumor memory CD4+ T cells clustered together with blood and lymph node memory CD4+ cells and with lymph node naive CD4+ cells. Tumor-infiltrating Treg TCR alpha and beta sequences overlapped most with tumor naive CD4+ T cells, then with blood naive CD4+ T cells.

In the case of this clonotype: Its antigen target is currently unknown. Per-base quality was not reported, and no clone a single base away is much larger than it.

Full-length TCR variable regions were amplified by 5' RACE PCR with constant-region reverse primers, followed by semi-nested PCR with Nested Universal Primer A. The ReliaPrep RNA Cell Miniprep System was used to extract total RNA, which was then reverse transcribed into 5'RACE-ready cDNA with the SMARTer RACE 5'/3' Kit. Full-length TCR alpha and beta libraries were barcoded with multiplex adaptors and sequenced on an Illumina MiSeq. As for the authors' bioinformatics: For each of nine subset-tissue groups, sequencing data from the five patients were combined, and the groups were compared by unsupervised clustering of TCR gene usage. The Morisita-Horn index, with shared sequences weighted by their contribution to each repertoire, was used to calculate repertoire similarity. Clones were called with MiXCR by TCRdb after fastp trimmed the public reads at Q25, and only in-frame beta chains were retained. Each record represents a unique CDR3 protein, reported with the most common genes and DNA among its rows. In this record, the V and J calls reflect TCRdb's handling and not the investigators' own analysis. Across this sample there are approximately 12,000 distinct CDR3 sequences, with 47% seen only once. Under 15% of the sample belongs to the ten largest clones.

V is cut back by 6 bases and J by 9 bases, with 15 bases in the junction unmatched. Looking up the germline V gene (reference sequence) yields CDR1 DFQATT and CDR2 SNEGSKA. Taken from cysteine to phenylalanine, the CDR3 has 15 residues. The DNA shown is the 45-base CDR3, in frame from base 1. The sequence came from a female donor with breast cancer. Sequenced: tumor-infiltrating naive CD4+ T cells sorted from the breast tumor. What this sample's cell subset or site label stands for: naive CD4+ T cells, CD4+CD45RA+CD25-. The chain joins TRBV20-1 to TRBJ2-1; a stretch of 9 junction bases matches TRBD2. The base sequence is TGCAGTGCCCCGAGTAGCGGGAGCCTCGGGCCTGAGCAGTTCTTC. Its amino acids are CSAPSSGSLGPEQFF.